The rows below give T cell receptor beta chains drawn from one sample of a study of blood T cell repertoires in COVID-19. The table came from immunoSEQ multiplex PCR; TCRdb's copy has only in-frame clones and leaves some out. The sample holds about 130,000 clones, about 85% seen once. Sequenced input: peripheral blood. The receptors here all came from a woman aged 80 or over with acute or convalescent COVID-19. Each CDR3 is given with its conserved first and last residue. D genes are given only for firm matches. Clone sizes are given selectively: once, few, many, or a class where the clone is expanded.

J: TRBJ2-7; size: -; V: TRBV7-8; D: TRBD1; CDR3: CASSLARTGGYEQYF; DNA: TGTGCCAGCAGCTTAGCCCGTACAGGGGGCTACGAGCAGTACTTC
J: TRBJ2-3; size: -; V: TRBV19; D: TRBD2; CDR3: CASRAQLAGGLPDTQYF; DNA: TGTGCCAGTAGGGCCCAGCTAGCGGGGGGGCTCCCAGATACGCAGTATTTT
J: TRBJ2-2; size: -; V: TRBV5-1; D: TRBD2; CDR3: CASSLEGTSGAHTGELFF; DNA: TGCGCCAGCAGCTTGGAGGGTACTAGCGGGGCCCACACCGGGGAGCTGTTTTTT
J: TRBJ2-1; size: -; V: TRBV24-1; D: TRBD1; CDR3: CATSSTGASSYNEQFF; DNA: TGTGCCACCAGTTCAACAGGGGCGAGTTCCTACAATGAGCAGTTCTTC
J: TRBJ2-2; size: -; V: TRBV5-4; D: TRBD1; CDR3: CASSSPGQANTGELFF; DNA: TGTGCCAGCAGCTCGCCGGGACAGGCGAACACCGGGGAGCTGTTTTTT
J: TRBJ1-4; size: -; V: TRBV7-9; D: -; CDR3: CASSLAMTGEKLFF; DNA: TGTGCCAGCAGCTTGGCGATGACGGGTGAAAAACTGTTTTTT
J: TRBJ1-5; size: -; V: TRBV6-5; D: -; CDR3: CASSLGQSNQPQHF; DNA: TGTGCCAGCAGTCTAGGACAGTCCAATCAGCCCCAGCATTTT
J: TRBJ1-2; size: -; V: TRBV7-2; D: TRBD1; CDR3: CAFKGQGAGGYTF; DNA: TGTGCCTTTAAGGGTCAGGGGGCCGGTGGCTACACCTTC
J: TRBJ1-5; size: -; V: TRBV12-3/TRBV12-4; D: -; CDR3: CASSRGSNQPQHF; DNA: TGTGCCAGCAGCCGGGGGAGCAATCAGCCCCAGCATTTT
J: TRBJ1-3; size: -; V: TRBV5-3; D: -; CDR3: CARSLGHSGNTIYF; DNA: TGTGCCAGAAGCTTGGGACACTCTGGAAACACCATATATTTT
J: TRBJ1-5; size: -; V: TRBV18; D: TRBD1; CDR3: CASSSKTGRNQPQHF; DNA: TGTGCCAGCTCATCTAAGACAGGGAGGAATCAGCCCCAGCATTTT
J: TRBJ2-7; size: -; V: TRBV4-2; D: TRBD2; CDR3: CASSPGGVTYEQYF; DNA: TGTGCCAGCAGTCCGGGGGGGGTTACCTACGAGCAGTACTTC
J: TRBJ1-2; size: few; V: TRBV5-4; D: -; CDR3: CASSWERQADGYTF; DNA: TGTGCCAGCAGCTGGGAGAGGCAGGCGGATGGCTACACCTTC
J: TRBJ2-1; size: -; V: TRBV10-2; D: -; CDR3: CASNFGRQSYNEQFF; DNA: TGCGCCAGCAATTTCGGACGACAGTCCTACAATGAGCAGTTCTTC
J: TRBJ1-5; size: -; V: TRBV20-1; D: -; CDR3: CSASPGNSNQPQHF; DNA: TGCAGTGCTAGTCCCGGGAATAGCAATCAGCCCCAGCATTTT
J: TRBJ1-2; size: -; V: TRBV6-1; D: -; CDR3: CASSEASGISLGFNYGYTF; DNA: TGTGCCAGCAGTGAAGCTTCAGGGATTTCGCTAGGGTTTAACTATGGCTACACCTTC
J: TRBJ1-1; size: -; V: TRBV14; D: -; CDR3: CASSLNMNTEAFF; DNA: TGTGCCAGCAGCCTGAACATGAACACTGAAGCTTTCTTT
J: TRBJ2-5; size: -; V: TRBV5-1; D: TRBD1; CDR3: CASSLADRAQTQYF; DNA: TGCGCCAGCAGCTTGGCCGACAGGGCCCAGACCCAGTACTTC
J: TRBJ1-2; size: -; V: TRBV5-6; D: -; CDR3: CASSLGPLGERYGYTF; DNA: TGTGCCAGCAGCTTGGGCCCCTTAGGAGAGAGGTATGGCTACACCTTC
J: TRBJ1-1; size: -; V: TRBV28; D: -; CDR3: CASTTNMNTEAFF; DNA: TGTGCCAGCACGACAAACATGAACACTGAAGCTTTCTTT
J: TRBJ2-3; size: -; V: TRBV5-1; D: -; CDR3: CASSLVGGQGGDTQYF; DNA: TGCGCCAGCAGCTTGGTTGGGGGCCAGGGCGGAGATACGCAGTATTTT
J: TRBJ1-3; size: -; V: TRBV5-5; D: TRBD1; CDR3: CASSFFTGATGNTIYF; DNA: TGTGCCAGCAGCTTTTTTACAGGGGCCACTGGAAACACCATATATTTT
J: TRBJ1-1; size: -; V: TRBV4-1; D: -; CDR3: CASSQDSGVWGTEAFF; DNA: TGCGCCAGCAGCCAAGATAGCGGGGTTTGGGGCACTGAAGCTTTCTTT
J: TRBJ1-5; size: -; V: TRBV19; D: -; CDR3: CASNGGRMGNQPQHF; DNA: TGTGCCAGTAACGGGGGGCGCATGGGCAATCAGCCCCAGCATTTT
J: TRBJ1-5; size: -; V: TRBV19; D: -; CDR3: CASSIAGGRNQPQHF; DNA: TGTGCCAGTAGTATCGCGGGCGGGCGCAATCAGCCCCAGCATTTT
J: TRBJ1-5; size: -; V: TRBV2; D: TRBD1; CDR3: CASSSDRDHQPQHF; DNA: TGTGCCAGCAGTTCGGACAGGGACCATCAGCCCCAGCATTTT
J: TRBJ1-1; size: -; V: TRBV27; D: -; CDR3: CASSLIAGNTEAFF; DNA: TGTGCCAGCAGTTTGATTGCAGGGAACACTGAAGCTTTCTTT
J: TRBJ1-5; size: -; V: TRBV6-6; D: TRBD1; CDR3: CASSYSNRGNQPQHF; DNA: TGTGCCAGCAGTTACTCGAACAGGGGGAATCAGCCCCAGCATTTT
J: TRBJ2-3; size: -; V: TRBV7-8; D: TRBD2; CDR3: CASSPRGARTDTQYF; DNA: TGTGCCAGCAGCCCGCGGGGGGCGAGAACAGATACGCAGTATTTT
J: TRBJ1-2; size: -; V: TRBV28; D: TRBD1; CDR3: CASLGQGTSNYGYTF; DNA: TGTGCCAGTTTGGGACAGGGAACGTCTAACTATGGCTACACCTTC
J: TRBJ2-5; size: once; V: TRBV6-6; D: -; CDR3: CASRLGTGQETQYF; DNA: TGTGCCAGCAGACTAGGTACAGGGCAAGAGACCCAGTACTTC
J: TRBJ2-1; size: -; V: TRBV4-2; D: -; CDR3: CASSQDKAAYGDEQFF; DNA: TGTGCCAGCAGCCAAGATAAGGCCGCCTATGGAGATGAGCAGTTCTTC
J: TRBJ1-2; size: -; V: TRBV7-2; D: TRBD1; CDR3: CASSPQTGADYGYTF; DNA: TGTGCCAGCAGCCCGCAGACAGGGGCAGACTATGGCTACACCTTC
J: TRBJ2-3; size: -; V: TRBV19; D: TRBD2; CDR3: CASRASGSDTQYF; DNA: TGTGCCAGTAGGGCTAGCGGTTCAGATACGCAGTATTTT
J: TRBJ1-2; size: few; V: TRBV27; D: TRBD1; CDR3: CASSLSWDRYSGYTF; DNA: TGTGCCAGCAGTTTATCGTGGGACAGGTACTCTGGCTACACCTTC
J: TRBJ1-2; size: once; V: TRBV6-5; D: TRBD1; CDR3: CASSLFPGQGYGYTF; DNA: TGTGCCAGCAGCCTATTTCCGGGACAGGGCTATGGCTACACCTTC
J: TRBJ1-4; size: -; V: TRBV5-5; D: -; CDR3: CASSRSLEEKLFF; DNA: TGTGCCAGCAGCCGTTCGTTGGAGGAAAAACTGTTTTTT
J: TRBJ2-1; size: -; V: TRBV27; D: -; CDR3: CASSLMHPYLNEQFF; DNA: TGTGCCAGCAGCCTTATGCACCCCTACCTTAATGAGCAGTTCTTC
J: TRBJ1-3; size: -; V: TRBV5-1; D: -; CDR3: CASSFSGTGNTIYF; DNA: TGCGCCAGCAGCTTTTCAGGGACTGGAAACACCATATATTTT
J: TRBJ2-3; size: -; V: TRBV11-3; D: -; CDR3: CASSTHPRDTQYF; DNA: TGTGCCAGCAGCACCCACCCTAGAGATACGCAGTATTTT
J: TRBJ2-5; size: once; V: TRBV5-4; D: -; CDR3: CASSRGSAYQETQYF; DNA: TGTGCCAGCAGCCGCGGGTCAGCGTACCAAGAGACCCAGTACTTC
J: TRBJ2-2; size: -; V: TRBV4-3; D: -; CDR3: CASSRDRTNTGELFF; DNA: TGCGCCAGCAGCCGAGACAGGACTAACACCGGGGAGCTGTTTTTT
J: TRBJ1-6; size: once; V: TRBV5-5; D: -; CDR3: CASSFGQTDNSPLHF; DNA: TGTGCCAGCAGCTTCGGACAGACCGATAATTCACCCCTCCACTTT
J: TRBJ1-2; size: -; V: TRBV28; D: TRBD1; CDR3: CASRQGANYGYTF; DNA: TGTGCCAGCAGACAGGGGGCGAACTATGGCTACACCTTC
J: TRBJ1-5; size: -; V: TRBV4-1; D: TRBD1; CDR3: CASSQSYDRGTSPQHF; DNA: TGCGCCAGCAGCCAGTCCTACGACAGGGGAACTTCGCCCCAGCATTTT
J: TRBJ2-2; size: -; V: TRBV20-1; D: -; CDR3: CSASTGANTGELFF; DNA: TGCAGTGCTAGTACAGGCGCGAACACCGGGGAGCTGTTTTTT
J: TRBJ1-2; size: -; V: TRBV5-8; D: -; CDR3: CASSLWVGRGDYGYTF; DNA: TGTGCCAGCAGCTTGTGGGTTGGCAGGGGAGACTATGGCTACACCTTC
J: TRBJ2-1; size: -; V: TRBV28; D: TRBD1; CDR3: CASSLHGQVGEQFF; DNA: TGTGCCAGCAGTCTCCACGGACAGGTTGGTGAGCAGTTCTTC
J: TRBJ2-7; size: -; V: TRBV28; D: TRBD2; CDR3: CASYPSGLADYEQYF; DNA: TGTGCCAGCTACCCTTCGGGACTAGCGGATTACGAGCAGTACTTC
J: TRBJ1-1; size: -; V: TRBV6-5; D: -; CDR3: CASQDGNTEAFF; DNA: TGTGCCAGCCAGGATGGGAACACTGAAGCTTTCTTT
J: TRBJ1-6; size: -; V: TRBV5-1; D: -; CDR3: CASSLGQTNSPLHF; DNA: TGCGCCAGCAGCCTAGGACAGACTAATTCACCCCTCCACTTT
J: TRBJ2-3; size: -; V: TRBV9; D: TRBD1; CDR3: CASSQTGTGGSDTQYF; DNA: TGTGCCAGCAGCCAGACCGGGACAGGGGGCTCAGATACGCAGTATTTT
J: TRBJ1-5; size: -; V: TRBV19; D: -; CDR3: CASQTGVARDQPQHF; DNA: TGTGCCAGCCAAACCGGGGTGGCACGGGATCAGCCCCAGCATTTT
J: TRBJ1-2; size: -; V: TRBV28; D: -; CDR3: CASRGGGDLGYTF; DNA: TGTGCCAGCAGGGGGGGAGGGGACCTTGGCTACACCTTC